The sequence of this TCR beta chain was determined in a study of glioma-infiltrating T cells. Amplification of TCR alpha and beta CDR3 regions from RNA used iRepertoire nested multiplex PCR. TCRdb re-called the multiplex PCR reads through MiXCR, storing one row per CDR3 protein. Here the sample spans more than 95,000 distinct CDR3 sequences, more than 20% being singletons. As to this clonotype: Just one base apart from a much larger clone, this may be a read error.

Germline V gene data show CDR1 as LNHDA and CDR2 as SQIVND (reference sequence). CDR3 length: 15 amino acids. The sequencing sample was made of glioma tissue, nonneoplastic brain tissue, or PBMCs (not recorded which). This sequence was found in a human donor with low-grade glioma or glioblastoma, undergoing nonglioma brain surgery, or in good health (not recorded which). This chain joins TRBV19 and TRBJ2-6; D is unclear. The CDR3 reads CAGSPSGVGANVLTF. The CDR3 nucleotides are TGTGCCGGTAGTCCCTCCGGTGTCGGGGCCAACGTCCTGACTTTC.